One and the same sample provided the 5 T cell receptor beta chains below, sequenced in a study of OX40 agonist ivuxolimab in advanced cancers. This table comes from immunoSEQ multiplex PCR, and its TCRdb copy is limited to in-frame clones, with some not included. The repertoire consists of 57,000 or so clones, with roughly 84% occurring once and the leading ten covering around 0.65%. The input for sequencing was CD4+ or CD8+ T cells sorted from blood, taken in a trial of the OX40 agonist ivuxolimab. Receptors were obtained from an adult with an advanced solid tumor such as melanoma, head and neck, liver or kidney cancer.

J is TRBJ1-2 and V is TRBV6-4, with TRBD1 matching 9 bases. The CDR3 covers 16 residues. CDR1 and CDR2 (germline): MRHNA, SNTAGT. The V gene end was trimmed by 6 bases and the J gene end by 8 bases; junction bases not matched to a gene: 16. CDR3 DNA sequence: TGTGCCAGCAGACACTCCGCGGGACAGGGAGCTGGGGGCTACACCTTC. It encodes CASRHSAGQGAGGYTF.

V is TRBV28 and J is TRBJ1-5; D ambiguous. V gave up 10 bases and J gave up 4 bases, with 11 bases separating them. This CDR3 contains 12 residues. The germline V gene encodes CDR1 MDHEN and CDR2 SYDVKM. CDR3 in DNA: TGTGCCATCGGCCCCCCGAATCAGCCCCAGCATTTT. This codes for CAIGPPNQPQHF.

The genes are TRBV7-9 and TRBJ1-2, with D hard to call. The CDR3 totals 16 residues. Germline V gene sequence: CDR1 SEHNR, CDR2 FQNEAQ (reference sequence). Trimming removed 5 bases from V and 0 bases from J, with 16 bases in between. The CDR3 spells CASSPVVDIANYGYTF. For the CDR3, the DNA is TGTGCCAGCAGCCCAGTAGTTGACATTGCTAACTATGGCTACACCTTC.

There are a few counts of this clone. The chain carries TRBV6-1 and TRBJ2-3; 9 nucleotides agree with TRBD2. Trimming at V came to 4 bases and at J to 5 bases, leaving 13 bases not matched to a gene. Germline CDR1 reads MNHNS; CDR2 reads SASEGT. This CDR3 region has 17 residues. The CDR3 region is CASSGGAGGLPGDTQYF. The CDR3 DNA follows: TGTGCCAGCAGTGGGGGAGCGGGGGGACTACCGGGAGATACGCAGTATTTT.

This clone was seen a handful of times. This chain links TRBV10-1 with TRBJ1-3; the D gene is possibly TRBD1 (6 bases). V was clipped by 2 bases and J by 0 bases, with 11 bases between them. CDR1 and CDR2 (germline): WNHNN, SYGVQD (reference sequence). CDR3 length equals 16 residues. CDR3 residues: CASSEDRRSSGNTIYF. The CDR3 DNA reads TGCGCCAGCAGTGAGGACAGGCGAAGCTCTGGAAACACCATATATTTT.